The 26 T cell receptor beta chains given below trace back to one sample, sequenced in a study of CD8 T cells in Susac syndrome. It was with random hexamers that about 0.45 to 1 ug RNA was reverse transcribed. TCRdb recomputed calls from the immunoSEQ multiplex PCR reads with MiXCR, one row per CDR3 protein. The profile shows about 250,000 distinct CDR3 sequences, approximately 92% of them singletons. Sequencing was done on a sample of CD4+ T cells from PBMCs. The receptors stem from a human donor with multiple sclerosis.

The V gene is TRBV20-1, the J gene TRBJ2-7; TRBD1 agrees at 9 bases. Losses at the gene ends were 6 bases for V and 2 bases for J; bases not matched to a gene: 5. The germline CDR1 and CDR2 sequences are DFQATT and SNEGSKA (reference sequence). This CDR3 has 13 amino acids. CDR3 in amino acids: CSARDRATYEQYF. For the CDR3, the DNA is TGCAGTGCACGGGACAGGGCCACCTACGAGCAGTACTTC.

V gene TRBV7-2 combines with J gene TRBJ2-5; a possible D gene is TRBD2 (5 bases). The CDR3 is made up of 13 amino acids. Germline CDR1 and CDR2: SGHTA and FQGNSA. V lost 5 bases to trimming and J lost 1 base, with 8 bases between them. CDR3 nucleotides: TGTGCCAGCAGCGTACTAGGCCAAGAGACCCAGTACTTC. Translating gives CASSVLGQETQYF.

The chain combines TRBV28 with TRBJ1-1, with 7 positions matching TRBD1. This CDR3 is built from 14 residues. Trimming removed 6 bases from V and 2 bases from J; junction bases left unmatched: 6. CDR1 and CDR2 from the germline V gene are MDHEN and SYDVKM. DNA of the CDR3: TGTGCCAGCAGGCAGGGGGGCTCAAACACTGAAGCTTTCTTT. This translates into CASRQGGSNTEAFF.

The V call is TRBV20-1, the J call TRBJ2-7, with no clear D. V was pared by 2 bases and J by 4 bases, with 12 bases between. In germline, CDR1 is DFQATT, CDR2 SNEGSKA (reference sequence). The CDR3 sequence is 13 residues long. The CDR3 is CSARRLVAYEQYF. CDR3 nucleotides: TGCAGTGCTAGACGTCTAGTGGCGTACGAGCAGTACTTC.

V and J are TRBV28 and TRBJ1-1; D call uncertain. Germline CDR1 and CDR2: MDHEN and SYDVKM. V was trimmed by 3 bases and J by 3 bases, leaving 17 bases between them. There are 16 residues in the CDR3. The DNA for the CDR3 is TGTGCCAGCAGTTTCCCCTCAACCATAGAGGACACTGAAGCTTTCTTT. Protein sequence: CASSFPSTIEDTEAFF.

The genes are TRBV5-6 and TRBJ2-3; the match to TRBD2 covers 8 bases. The CDR3 is 15 amino acids. V gave up 2 bases and J gave up 5 bases; unmatched junction bases: 7. The V gene's germline CDR1 is SGHDT and CDR2 YYEEEE. The CDR3 DNA follows: TGTGCCAGCAGCTTACCAGCGGGAGTGGGAGATACGCAGTATTTT. Its translation is CASSLPAGVGDTQYF.

This clonotype was counted once. The J gene is TRBJ1-6, the V gene TRBV4-1; D not certain. CDR1 and CDR2 from the germline V gene are MGHRA and YSYEKL. With 4 bases removed from V and 13 bases from J, the gap between germline ends came to 17 bases. The CDR3 runs to 14 residues. The CDR3 DNA is TGCGCCAGCAGCCCTCCGGGCGGGAGGGCTCCCCTCCACTTT. Protein product: CASSPPGGRAPLHF.

The chain uses TRBV10-3 and TRBJ2-5; weak D call: TRBD1 (6 bases). V was shortened by 2 bases and J by 4 bases, with 11 bases between the two germline ends. Germline lookup yields CDR1 ENHRY and CDR2 SYGVKD. The CDR3 totals 14 residues. The CDR3 is CAISEPGEGETQYF. Written as DNA, the CDR3 is TGTGCCATCAGTGAGCCAGGGGAAGGAGAGACCCAGTACTTC.

The chain carries TRBV29-1 and TRBJ1-2; D is unclear. V lost 0 bases to trimming and J lost 2 bases, with 16 bases between them. The CDR3 consists of 16 residues. Germline CDR1 reads SQVTM; CDR2 reads ANQGSEA. CDR3 region: CSVEDRRGQTNYGYTF. DNA of the CDR3: TGCAGCGTTGAAGATAGGCGTGGGCAGACAAACTATGGCTACACCTTC.

This chain uses TRBV4-1 with TRBJ2-7, with D perhaps matching TRBD1 or TRBD2 (5 bases each). This CDR3 has 16 residues. Germline lookup yields CDR1 MGHRA and CDR2 YSYEKL. The V end lost 3 bases, the J end lost 0 bases, and 15 bases lay between the germline ends. The CDR3 is CASSQPTRDPSYEQYF. CDR3 sequence (DNA): TGCGCCAGCAGCCAGCCGACCCGGGACCCCTCCTACGAGCAGTACTTC.

V is TRBV28 and J is TRBJ1-5; D is possibly TRBD1 (5 bases). Germline V gives CDR1 MDHEN, CDR2 SYDVKM. The ends were cut back, 10 bases at V and 0 bases at J, with 16 bases in the middle. This CDR3 region has 15 residues. For the CDR3, the DNA is TGTGCCACCGGAGTATGGGACTTTAGCAATCAGCCCCAGCATTTT. Encoded protein: CATGVWDFSNQPQHF.

V is TRBV4-2 and J is TRBJ2-2; D remains unclear. The ends were cut back, 3 bases at V and 10 bases at J, with 9 bases in the middle. This CDR3 region has 12 residues. Germline CDR1 and CDR2: LGHNA and YNFKEQ. The CDR3 here is CASSHFSEELFF. CDR3 DNA: TGTGCCAGCAGCCATTTTTCCGAGGAGCTGTTTTTT.

CDR3 protein: CASSRGTDLNEKLFF. DNA of the CDR3: TGTGCCAGCAGCCGCGGGACGGACCTTAATGAAAAACTGTTTTTT. V and J are TRBV5-4 and TRBJ1-4, with TRBD1 as a possible D gene (5 bases). Per the germline V gene, CDR1 is SGHNT and CDR2 is YYREEE (reference sequence). This CDR3 spans 15 amino acids. The V end lost 4 bases, the J end lost 4 bases, and 14 bases lay between the germline ends.

This chain links TRBV20-1 with TRBJ1-1; no definite D call. The germline V and J ends were trimmed by 1 base and 0 bases, with 9 bases remaining between them. CDR1 is DFQATT and CDR2 is SNEGSKA in the germline V gene (reference sequence). The CDR3 covers 14 residues. The CDR3 sequence is CSARGARLNTEAFF. CDR3 nucleotide sequence: TGCAGTGCTAGAGGGGCCAGATTGAACACTGAAGCTTTCTTT.

The CDR3 loop is CASSFAGRSPSYGYTF. CDR3 bases: TGTGCCAGCAGCTTCGCAGGCCGTAGCCCCTCTTATGGCTACACCTTC. The chain is built from TRBV5-4 and TRBJ1-2; D is unclear. This CDR3 is built from 16 residues. Trimming took off 2 bases at V and 5 bases at J, with 19 bases between the two ends. Germline CDR1 and CDR2: SGHNT and YYREEE (reference sequence). Filled out from reference TRBV5-4 and TRBJ1-2, the complete variable domain reads ETGVTQSPTHLIKTRGQQVTLRCSSQSGHNTVSWYQQALGQGPQFIFQYYREEENGRGNFPPRFSGLQFPNYSSELNVNALELDDSALYLCASSFAGRSPSYGYTFGSGTRLTVV.

This chain uses TRBV10-3 with TRBJ1-5, with D hard to call. The V end was cut by 3 bases, the J end by 1 base, with 4 bases between. The CDR3 is 13 residues long. The V gene's germline CDR1 is ENHRY and CDR2 SYGVKD. As DNA, the CDR3 is TGTGCCATCAGTGAAGGAAGCAATCAGCCCCAGCATTTT. It translates to CAISEGSNQPQHF.

The chain links TRBV15 to TRBJ2-2; possibly TRBD2 for D (5 bases). This CDR3 is 14 amino acids long. CDR1 is LNHNV, CDR2 YYDKDF, per germline (reference sequence). Trimming left V 8 bases short and J 4 bases short, with 14 bases between. Here the CDR3 reads CATPTPRGTGELFF. Here the CDR3 DNA reads TGTGCCACCCCGACACCCCGGGGCACCGGGGAGCTGTTTTTT.

The V and J genes are TRBV6-5 and TRBJ1-2; 7 nucleotides match TRBD1. V trimming: 5 bases; J trimming: 5 bases; junction bases outside the gene matches: 11. The CDR3 is 15 amino acids. Germline V gene sequence: CDR1 MNHEY, CDR2 SVGAGI. CDR3 amino acids: CASSMTGNNHYGYTF. The CDR3 bases are TGTGCCAGCAGTATGACAGGGAACAACCATTATGGCTACACCTTC.

V gene TRBV3-1 combines with J gene TRBJ2-5, with 12 bases aligning to TRBD2. Germline CDR1 LGHDT, CDR2 YNNKEL (reference sequence). This CDR3 comprises 16 residues. The ends lost 4 bases at V and 5 bases at J; junction bases unmatched: 8. The CDR3: CASSLLAGGPGETQYF. The CDR3 region has the DNA TGTGCCAGCAGCCTTCTAGCGGGAGGGCCAGGGGAGACCCAGTACTTC.

The chain uses TRBV5-1 and TRBJ1-3; 8 nucleotides agree with TRBD1. J was trimmed by 0 bases and V by 0 bases; bases with no gene match: 5. Germline V gives CDR1 SGHRS, CDR2 YFSETQ. The CDR3 extends over 17 amino acids. The CDR3 sequence is CASSLGRTGLSGNTIYF. The DNA for the CDR3 is TGCGCCAGCAGCTTGGGTCGGACAGGGCTCTCTGGAAACACCATATATTTT.

The V call is TRBV2, the J call TRBJ2-7, with TRBD1 as a possible D gene (6 bases). This CDR3 comprises 13 residues. V was shortened by 2 bases and J by 5 bases, with 10 bases between the two germline ends. Per germline, CDR1 SNHLY and CDR2 FYNNEI. The CDR3 here is CASSEQGFNEQYF. CDR3 bases: TGTGCCAGCAGTGAACAGGGGTTTAACGAGCAGTACTTC.

This chain links TRBV12-3 or TRBV12-4 with TRBJ2-5; a possible D gene is TRBD2 (7 bases). This CDR3 has 15 amino acids. V dropped 1 base and J dropped 6 bases, with 15 bases sitting between them. The CDR3 DNA sequence: TGTGCCAGCAGTTTAGATGGGGGGGCTAGGAAGACCCAGTACTTC. This sequence encodes CASSLDGGARKTQYF.

The sample holds one count of this clonotype. The rearrangement links TRBV18 to TRBJ1-6, with D maybe TRBD1 (6 bases). Germline CDR1 reads KGHSH; CDR2 reads LQKENI. Trimming cost V 3 bases and J 5 bases, with 8 bases left between them. The CDR3 is made up of 14 amino acids. For the CDR3, the DNA is TGTGCCAGCTCACCGAAGGGGGATAATTCACCCCTCCACTTT. It specifies CASSPKGDNSPLHF.

This chain links TRBV4-1 with TRBJ2-3, with D possibly TRBD2 on 6 matching bases. The CDR3 sequence is 17 residues long. Trimming took off 3 bases at V and 4 bases at J, with 20 bases between the two ends. In germline, CDR1 is MGHRA, CDR2 YSYEKL. This CDR3 reads CASSQALGREDADTQYF. CDR3 sequence (DNA): TGCGCCAGCAGCCAGGCTCTAGGAAGGGAGGACGCAGATACGCAGTATTTT.

The chain is built from TRBV2 and TRBJ2-7; 9 bases are a match to TRBD1. V was clipped by 1 base and J by 6 bases; unmatched bases: 7. Germline CDR1 reads SNHLY; CDR2 reads FYNNEI. The CDR3 runs 15 residues. CDR3 sequence reads: CASSEVGTGLGEQYF. The CDR3 DNA reads as TGTGCCAGCAGTGAAGTCGGGACAGGGTTGGGCGAGCAGTACTTC.

In its sample, this clonotype was seen once. This chain joins TRBV29-1 and TRBJ1-1; tentatively, D is TRBD1 (5 bases). The CDR3 totals 13 residues. The germline CDR1 and CDR2 sequences are SQVTM and ANQGSEA. Between the trimmed V and J ends, which lost 8 bases and 1 base, there was a span of 14 bases. The CDR3 region is CSSMGGGNTEAFF. DNA for the CDR3: TGCAGCTCCATGGGGGGTGGGAACACTGAAGCTTTCTTT.